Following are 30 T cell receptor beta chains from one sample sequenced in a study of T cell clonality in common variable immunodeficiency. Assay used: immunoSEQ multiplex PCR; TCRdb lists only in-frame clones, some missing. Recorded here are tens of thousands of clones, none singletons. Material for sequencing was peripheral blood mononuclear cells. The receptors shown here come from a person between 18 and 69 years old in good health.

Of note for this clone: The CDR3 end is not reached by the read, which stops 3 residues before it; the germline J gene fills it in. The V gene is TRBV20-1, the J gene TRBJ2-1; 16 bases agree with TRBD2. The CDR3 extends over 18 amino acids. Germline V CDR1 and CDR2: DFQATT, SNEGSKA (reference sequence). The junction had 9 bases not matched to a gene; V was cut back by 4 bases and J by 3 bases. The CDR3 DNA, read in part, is TGCAGTGCTACCTCGGGACTAGCGGGAGGGTATGGCTACAATGAG. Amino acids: CSATSGLAGGYGYNE. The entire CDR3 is CSATSGLAGGYGYNEQFF.

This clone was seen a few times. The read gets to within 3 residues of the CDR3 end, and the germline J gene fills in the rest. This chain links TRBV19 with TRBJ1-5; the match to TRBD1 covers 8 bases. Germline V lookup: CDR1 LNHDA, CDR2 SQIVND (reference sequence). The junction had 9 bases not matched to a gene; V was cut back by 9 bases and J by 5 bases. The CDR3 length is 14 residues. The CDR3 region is CASFGQGTYQPQHF. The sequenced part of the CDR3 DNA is TGTGCCAGCTTCGGACAGGGAACTTATCAGCCC.

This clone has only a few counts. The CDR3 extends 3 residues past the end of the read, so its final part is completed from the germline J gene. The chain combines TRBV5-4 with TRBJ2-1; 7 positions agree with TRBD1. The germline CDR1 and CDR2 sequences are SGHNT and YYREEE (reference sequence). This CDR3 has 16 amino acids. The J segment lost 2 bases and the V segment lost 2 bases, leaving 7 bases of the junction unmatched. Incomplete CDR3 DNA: TGTGCCAGCAGCTTATTGACCGGGACAGCCTACAATGAG. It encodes CASSLLTGTAYNE. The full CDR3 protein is CASSLLTGTAYNEQFF.

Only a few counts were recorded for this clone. The CDR3 region is CASSPTLQETEQFF. The sequenced part of the CDR3 DNA is TGTGCCAGCTCACCGACCTTACAGGAGACTGAG. This sequence joins TRBV18 and TRBJ2-1; TRBD1 is a possible D gene (5 bases). The CDR3 end is not reached by the read, which stops 3 residues before it; the germline J gene fills it in. This CDR3 is built from 14 residues. V was cut by 3 bases and J by 9 bases, with 15 bases left in between. The germline V gene has CDR1 KGHSH and CDR2 LQKENI.

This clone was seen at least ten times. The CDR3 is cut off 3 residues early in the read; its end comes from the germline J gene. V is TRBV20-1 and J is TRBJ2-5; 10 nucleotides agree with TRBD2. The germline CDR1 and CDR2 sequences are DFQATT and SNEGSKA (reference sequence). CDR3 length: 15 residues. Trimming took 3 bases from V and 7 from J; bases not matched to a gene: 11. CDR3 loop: CSASQREGDYLTQYF. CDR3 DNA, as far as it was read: TGCAGTGCTAGTCAGCGGGAGGGCGATTATCTGACC.

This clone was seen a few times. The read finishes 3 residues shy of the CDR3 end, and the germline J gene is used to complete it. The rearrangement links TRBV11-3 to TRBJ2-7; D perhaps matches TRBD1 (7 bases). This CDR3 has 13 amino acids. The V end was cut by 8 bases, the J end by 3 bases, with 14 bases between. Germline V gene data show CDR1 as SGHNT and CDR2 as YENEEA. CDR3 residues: CASGRGTDYEQYF. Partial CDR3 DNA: TGTGCCAGCGGCCGCGGGACAGACTACGAG.

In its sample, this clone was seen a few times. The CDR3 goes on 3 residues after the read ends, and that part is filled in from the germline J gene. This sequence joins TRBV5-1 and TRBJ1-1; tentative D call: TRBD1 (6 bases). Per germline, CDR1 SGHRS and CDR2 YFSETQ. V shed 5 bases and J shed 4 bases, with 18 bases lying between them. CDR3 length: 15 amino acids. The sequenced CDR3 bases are TGCGCCAGCAGGGAAACAGGGTCCCTGGGCACTGAA. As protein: CASRETGSLGTE. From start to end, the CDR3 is CASRETGSLGTEAFF.

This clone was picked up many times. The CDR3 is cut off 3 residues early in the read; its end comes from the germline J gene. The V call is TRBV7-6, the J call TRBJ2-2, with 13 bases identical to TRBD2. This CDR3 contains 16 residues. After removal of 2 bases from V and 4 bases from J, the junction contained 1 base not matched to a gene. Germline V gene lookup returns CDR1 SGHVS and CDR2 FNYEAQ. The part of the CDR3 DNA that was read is TGTGCCAGCAGCTTAAGGACTAGCGGGAGCACCGGGGAG. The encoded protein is CASSLRTSGSTGE. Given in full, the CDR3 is CASSLRTSGSTGELFF.

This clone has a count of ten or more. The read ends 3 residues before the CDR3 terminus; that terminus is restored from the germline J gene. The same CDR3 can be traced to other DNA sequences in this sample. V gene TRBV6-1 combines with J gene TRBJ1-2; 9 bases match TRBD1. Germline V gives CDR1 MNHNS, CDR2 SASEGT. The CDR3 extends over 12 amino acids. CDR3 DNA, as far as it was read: TGTGCCAGCAGTGGTACAGGGGGCGGC. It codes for CASSGTGGG. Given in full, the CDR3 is CASSGTGGGYTF.

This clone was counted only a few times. CDR3 DNA, as far as it was read: TGCAGTGCCGAGGCTCCCTGGAGGACAGGCAATCAGCCG. Translating it yields CSAEAPWRTGNQP. In full, the CDR3 is CSAEAPWRTGNQPQYF. The chain combines TRBV20-1 with TRBJ2-3, with TRBD1 matching 7 bases. Coverage ceases 3 residues before the CDR3 finishes, and the germline J gene fills in the end. The CDR3 spans 16 residues. Germline lookup yields CDR1 DFQATT and CDR2 SNEGSKA (reference sequence).

The CDR3 loop is CASSLGTDTQYF. CDR3 bases read: TGTGCCAGCAGCTTAGGCACAGATACC. J is TRBJ2-5 and V is TRBV7-9; D call uncertain. The DNA ends 3 residues before the CDR3 does, and the rest of the CDR3 is filled in from the germline J gene. The CDR3 covers 12 residues. The germline V gene encodes CDR1 SEHNR and CDR2 FQNEAQ (reference sequence).

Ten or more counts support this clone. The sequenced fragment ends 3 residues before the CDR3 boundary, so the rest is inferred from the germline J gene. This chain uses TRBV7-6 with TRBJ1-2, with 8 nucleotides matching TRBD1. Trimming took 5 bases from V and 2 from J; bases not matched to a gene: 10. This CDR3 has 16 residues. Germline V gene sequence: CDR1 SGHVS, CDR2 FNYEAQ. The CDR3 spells CASSRLGQGSNYGYTF. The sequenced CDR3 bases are TGTGCCAGCAGCCGCCTAGGACAGGGATCGAACTATGGC. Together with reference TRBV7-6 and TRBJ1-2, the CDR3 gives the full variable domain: GAGVSQSPRYKVTKRGQDVALRCDPISGHVSLYWYRQALGQGPEFLTYFNYEAQQDKSGLPNDRFSAERPEGSISTLTIQRTEQRDSAMYRCASSRLGQGSNYGYTFGSGTRLTVV.

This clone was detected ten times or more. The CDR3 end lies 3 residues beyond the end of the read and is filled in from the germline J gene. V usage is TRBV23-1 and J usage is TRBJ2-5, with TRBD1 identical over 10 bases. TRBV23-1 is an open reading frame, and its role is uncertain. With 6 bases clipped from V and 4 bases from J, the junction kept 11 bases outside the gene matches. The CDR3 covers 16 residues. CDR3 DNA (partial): TGCGCCAGCAGCAATTGGGACAGGGGACGTGGAGAGACC. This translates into CASSNWDRGRGET. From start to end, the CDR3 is CASSNWDRGRGETQYF.

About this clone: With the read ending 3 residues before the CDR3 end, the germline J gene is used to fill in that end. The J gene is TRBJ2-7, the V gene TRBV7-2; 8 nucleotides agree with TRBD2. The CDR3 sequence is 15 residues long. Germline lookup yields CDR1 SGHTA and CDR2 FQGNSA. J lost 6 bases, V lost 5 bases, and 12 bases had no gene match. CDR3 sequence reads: CASSPGGGGGIEQYF. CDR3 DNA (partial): TGTGCCAGCAGCCCCGGGGGGGGCGGGGGGATCGAG.

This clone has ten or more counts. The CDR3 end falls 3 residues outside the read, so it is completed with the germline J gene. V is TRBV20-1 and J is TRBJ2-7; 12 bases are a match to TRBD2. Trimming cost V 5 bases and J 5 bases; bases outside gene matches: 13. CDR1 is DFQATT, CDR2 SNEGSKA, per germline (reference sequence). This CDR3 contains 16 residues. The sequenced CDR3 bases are TGCAGTGCTCCCCTTACCTCCCTAGCGGGGGGGGACGAG. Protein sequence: CSAPLTSLAGGDE. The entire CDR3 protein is CSAPLTSLAGGDEQYF.

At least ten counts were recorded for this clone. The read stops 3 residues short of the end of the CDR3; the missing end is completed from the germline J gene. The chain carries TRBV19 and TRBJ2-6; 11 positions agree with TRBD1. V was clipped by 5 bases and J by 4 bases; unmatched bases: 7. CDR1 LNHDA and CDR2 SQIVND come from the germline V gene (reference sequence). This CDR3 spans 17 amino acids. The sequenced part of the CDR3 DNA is TGTGCCAGTAGTCCAGGACAGGGGGCGTGGGGGGCCAACGTC. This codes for CASSPGQGAWGANV. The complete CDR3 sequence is CASSPGQGAWGANVLTF.

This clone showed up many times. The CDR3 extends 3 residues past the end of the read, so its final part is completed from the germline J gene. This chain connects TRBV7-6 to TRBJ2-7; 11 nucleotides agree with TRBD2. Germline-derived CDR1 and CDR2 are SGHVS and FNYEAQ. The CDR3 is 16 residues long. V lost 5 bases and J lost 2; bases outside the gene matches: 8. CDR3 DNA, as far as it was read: TGTGCCAGCAGCCCCCTGGTAGCGGGGGGGCCCTACGAG. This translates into CASSPLVAGGPYE. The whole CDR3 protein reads CASSPLVAGGPYEQYF. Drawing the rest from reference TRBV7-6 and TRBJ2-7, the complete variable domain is GAGVSQSPRYKVTKRGQDVALRCDPISGHVSLYWYRQALGQGPEFLTYFNYEAQQDKSGLPNDRFSAERPEGSISTLTIQRTEQRDSAMYRCASSPLVAGGPYEQYFGPGTRLTVT.

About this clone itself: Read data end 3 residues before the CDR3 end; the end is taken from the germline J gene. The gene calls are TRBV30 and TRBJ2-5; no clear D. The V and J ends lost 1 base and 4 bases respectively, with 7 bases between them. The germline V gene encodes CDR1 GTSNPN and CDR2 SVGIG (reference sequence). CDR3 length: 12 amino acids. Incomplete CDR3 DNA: TGTGCCTGGAGTGCCCTACTAGAGACC. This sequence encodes CAWSALLET. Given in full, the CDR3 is CAWSALLETQYF.

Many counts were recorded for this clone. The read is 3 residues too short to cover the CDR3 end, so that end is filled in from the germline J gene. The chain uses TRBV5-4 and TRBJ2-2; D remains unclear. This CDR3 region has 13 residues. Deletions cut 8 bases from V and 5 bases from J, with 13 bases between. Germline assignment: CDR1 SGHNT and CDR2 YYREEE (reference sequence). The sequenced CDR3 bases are TGTGCCAGAAAAGACTTGACGACCGGGGAG. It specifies CARKDLTTGE. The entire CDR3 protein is CARKDLTTGELFF.

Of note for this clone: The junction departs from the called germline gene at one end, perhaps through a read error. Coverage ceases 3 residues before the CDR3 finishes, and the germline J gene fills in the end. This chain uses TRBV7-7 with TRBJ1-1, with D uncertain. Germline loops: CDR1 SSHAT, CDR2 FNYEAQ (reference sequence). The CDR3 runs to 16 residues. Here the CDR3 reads CASSLELWAKNTEAFF. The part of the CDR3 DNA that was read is TGTGCTAGCAGCTTAGAACTCTGGGCTAAGAACACTGAA.

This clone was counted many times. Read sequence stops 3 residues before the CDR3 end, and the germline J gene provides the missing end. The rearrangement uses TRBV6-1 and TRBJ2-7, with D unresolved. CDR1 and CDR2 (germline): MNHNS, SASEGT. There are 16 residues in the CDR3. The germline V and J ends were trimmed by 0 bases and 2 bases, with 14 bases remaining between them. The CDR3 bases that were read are TGTGCCAGCAGTGAAGCAAGAAGGGTTCCCCCCTACGAG. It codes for CASSEARRVPPYE. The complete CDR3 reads CASSEARRVPPYEQYF.

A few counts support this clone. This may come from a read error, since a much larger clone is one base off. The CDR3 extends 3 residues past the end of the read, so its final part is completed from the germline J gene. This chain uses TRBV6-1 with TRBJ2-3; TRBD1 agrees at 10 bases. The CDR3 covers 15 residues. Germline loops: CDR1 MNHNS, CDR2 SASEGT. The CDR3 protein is CASSEGTGGILPQYF. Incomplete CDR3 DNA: TGTGCCAGCAGTGAAGGGACAGGGGGGATCTTGCCG.

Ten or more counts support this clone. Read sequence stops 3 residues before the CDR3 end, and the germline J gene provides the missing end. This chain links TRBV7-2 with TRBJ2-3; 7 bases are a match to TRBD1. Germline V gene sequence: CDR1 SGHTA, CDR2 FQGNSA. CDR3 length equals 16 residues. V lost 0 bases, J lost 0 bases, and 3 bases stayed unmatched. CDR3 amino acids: CASSLARGRSTDTQYF. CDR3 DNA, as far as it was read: TGTGCCAGCAGCTTAGCGAGGGGGCGAAGCACAGATACG.

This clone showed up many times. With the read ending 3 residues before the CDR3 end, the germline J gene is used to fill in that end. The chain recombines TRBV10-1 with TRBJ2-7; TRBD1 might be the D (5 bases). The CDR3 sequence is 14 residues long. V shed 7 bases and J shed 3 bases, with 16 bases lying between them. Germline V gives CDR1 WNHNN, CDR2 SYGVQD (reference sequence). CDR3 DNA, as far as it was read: TGCGCCAGCAATACAGGCCATTCGTTCTACGAG. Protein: CASNTGHSFYE. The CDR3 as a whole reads CASNTGHSFYEQYF.

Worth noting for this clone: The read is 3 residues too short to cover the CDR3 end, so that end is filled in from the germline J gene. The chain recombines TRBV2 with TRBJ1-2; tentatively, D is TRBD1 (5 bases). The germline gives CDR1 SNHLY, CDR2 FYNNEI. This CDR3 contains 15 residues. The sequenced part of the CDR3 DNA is TGTGCCAGCAGCGCTAGTAGCGGGACGTCGTACGAC. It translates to CASSASSGTSYD. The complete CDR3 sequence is CASSASSGTSYDYTF.

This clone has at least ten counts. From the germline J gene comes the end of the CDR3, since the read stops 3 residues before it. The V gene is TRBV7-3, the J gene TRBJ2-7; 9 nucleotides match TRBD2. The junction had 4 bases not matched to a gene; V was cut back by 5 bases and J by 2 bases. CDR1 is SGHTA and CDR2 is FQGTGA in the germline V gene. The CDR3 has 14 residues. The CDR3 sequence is CASSLTSGPYEQYF. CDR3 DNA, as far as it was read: TGTGCCAGCAGCCTTACTAGCGGGCCCTACGAG.

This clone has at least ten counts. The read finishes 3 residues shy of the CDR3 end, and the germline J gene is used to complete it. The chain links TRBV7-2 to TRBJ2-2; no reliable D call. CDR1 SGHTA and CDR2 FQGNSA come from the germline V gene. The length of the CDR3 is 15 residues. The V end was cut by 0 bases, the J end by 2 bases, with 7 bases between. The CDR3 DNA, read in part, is TGTGCCAGCAGCTTAGCAGGCTTTAACACCGGGGAG. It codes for CASSLAGFNTGE. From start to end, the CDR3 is CASSLAGFNTGELFF. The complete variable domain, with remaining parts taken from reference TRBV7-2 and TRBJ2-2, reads GAGVSQSPSNKVTEKGKDVELRCDPISGHTALYWYRQSLGQGLEFLIYFQGNSAPDKSGLPSDRFSAERTGGSVSTLTIQRTQQEDSAVYLCASSLAGFNTGELFFGEGSRLTVL.

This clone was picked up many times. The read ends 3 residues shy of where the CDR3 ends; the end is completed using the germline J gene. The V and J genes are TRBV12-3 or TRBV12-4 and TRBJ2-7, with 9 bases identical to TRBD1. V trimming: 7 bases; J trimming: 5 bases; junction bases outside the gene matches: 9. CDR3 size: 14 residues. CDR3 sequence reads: CASIRGQGLNEQYF. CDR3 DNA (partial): TGTGCCAGCATTCGGGGACAGGGTTTGAACGAG.

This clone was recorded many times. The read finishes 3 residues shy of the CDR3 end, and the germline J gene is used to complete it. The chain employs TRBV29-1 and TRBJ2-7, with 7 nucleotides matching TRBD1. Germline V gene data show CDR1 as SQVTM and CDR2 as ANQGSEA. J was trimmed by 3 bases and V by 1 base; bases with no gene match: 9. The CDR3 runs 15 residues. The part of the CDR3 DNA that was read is TGCAGCGTTGAAGCCACCGACGGGACAGACTACGAG. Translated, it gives CSVEATDGTDYE. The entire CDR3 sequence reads CSVEATDGTDYEQYF.

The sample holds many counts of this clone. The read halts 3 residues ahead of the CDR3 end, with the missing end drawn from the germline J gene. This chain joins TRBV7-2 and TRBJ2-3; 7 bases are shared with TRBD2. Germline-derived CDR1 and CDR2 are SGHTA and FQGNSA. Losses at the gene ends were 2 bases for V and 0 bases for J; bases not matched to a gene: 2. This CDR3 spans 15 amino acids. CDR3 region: CASSLRGGSTDTQYF. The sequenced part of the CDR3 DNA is TGTGCCAGCAGCTTACGCGGGGGTAGCACAGATACG.